The clone carrying this T cell receptor (beta chain) was recorded many times. The antigen is not known. The sample belongs to a study of blood T cells in healthy people across ages. Study details: About one barcoded beta molecule per two T cells came from capture by template switching. Study results and limitations: TCR beta diversity per million T cells fell roughly linearly with age.

Investigators took about 9.4 milliliters of peripheral blood from every donor. This CDR3 comprises 12 residues. The V end lost 2 bases, the J end lost 5 bases, and 9 bases lay between the germline ends. The germline gives CDR1 SQVTM, CDR2 ANQGSEA. Combining a sample-barcoded 5' primer with a J-beta primer mix, a second PCR ran for about 7 to 11 cycles. A template-switch adaptor that had 12 random nucleotides put a tag on each cDNA molecule. One entry per CDR3 protein, called by TCRdb with MiXCR from the 5' RACE reads. The sample holds about 640,000 distinct CDR3 sequences, under 65% seen once. Sequenced material: blood. The TCR sequence derives from a man in his 60s in good health. V gene TRBV29-1 combines with J gene TRBJ2-5, with D possibly called TRBD1 or TRBD2 (5 bases each). This chain's CDR3 is CSVETWGETQYF. In DNA, the CDR3 is TGCAGCGTTGAAACCTGGGGGGAGACCCAGTACTTC.